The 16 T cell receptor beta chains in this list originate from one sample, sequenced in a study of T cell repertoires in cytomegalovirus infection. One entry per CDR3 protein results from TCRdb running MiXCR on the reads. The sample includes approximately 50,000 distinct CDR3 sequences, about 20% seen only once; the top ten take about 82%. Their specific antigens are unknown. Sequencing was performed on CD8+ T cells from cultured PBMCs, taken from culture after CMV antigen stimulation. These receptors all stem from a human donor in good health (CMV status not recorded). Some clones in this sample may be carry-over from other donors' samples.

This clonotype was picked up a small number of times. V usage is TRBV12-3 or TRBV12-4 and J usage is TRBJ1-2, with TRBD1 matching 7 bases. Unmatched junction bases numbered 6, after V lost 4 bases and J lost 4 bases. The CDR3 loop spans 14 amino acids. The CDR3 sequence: CASSYGTEFYGYTF. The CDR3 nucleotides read TGTGCCAGCAGTTACGGGACAGAATTCTATGGCTACACCTTC.

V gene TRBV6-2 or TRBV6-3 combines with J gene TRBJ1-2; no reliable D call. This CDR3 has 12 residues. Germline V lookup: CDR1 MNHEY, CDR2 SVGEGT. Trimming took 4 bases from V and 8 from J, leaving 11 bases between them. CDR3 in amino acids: CASSLGVRGYTF. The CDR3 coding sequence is TGTGCCAGCAGTTTAGGAGTCCGGGGCTACACCTTC.

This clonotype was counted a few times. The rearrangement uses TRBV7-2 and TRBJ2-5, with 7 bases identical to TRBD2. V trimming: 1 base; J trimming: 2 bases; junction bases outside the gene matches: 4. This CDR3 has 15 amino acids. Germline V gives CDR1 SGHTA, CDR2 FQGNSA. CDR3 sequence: CASSLVQRGQETQYF. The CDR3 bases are TGTGCCAGCAGCTTAGTGCAGCGGGGTCAAGAGACCCAGTACTTC. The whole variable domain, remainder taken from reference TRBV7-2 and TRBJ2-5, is GAGVSQSPSNKVTEKGKDVELRCDPISGHTALYWYRQSLGQGLEFLIYFQGNSAPDKSGLPSDRFSAERTGGSVSTLTIQRTQQEDSAVYLCASSLVQRGQETQYFGPGTRLLVL.

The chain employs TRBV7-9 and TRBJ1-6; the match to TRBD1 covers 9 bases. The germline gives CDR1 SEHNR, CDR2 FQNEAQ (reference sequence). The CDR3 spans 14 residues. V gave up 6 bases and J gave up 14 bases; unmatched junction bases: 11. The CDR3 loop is CASSEDRGAPTLHF. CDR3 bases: TGTGCCAGCAGTGAGGACAGGGGTGCCCCAACCCTCCACTTT.

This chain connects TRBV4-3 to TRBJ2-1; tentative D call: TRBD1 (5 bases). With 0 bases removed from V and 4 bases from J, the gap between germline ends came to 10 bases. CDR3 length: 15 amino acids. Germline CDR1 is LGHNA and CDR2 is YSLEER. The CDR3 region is CASSQDQSGYNEQFF. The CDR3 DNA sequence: TGCGCCAGCAGCCAAGATCAGTCAGGGTACAATGAGCAGTTCTTC.

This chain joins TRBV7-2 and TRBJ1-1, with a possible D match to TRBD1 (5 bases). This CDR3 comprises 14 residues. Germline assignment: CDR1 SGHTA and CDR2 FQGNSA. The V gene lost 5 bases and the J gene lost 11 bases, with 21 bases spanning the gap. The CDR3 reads CASSPGGDPKRAFF. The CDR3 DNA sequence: TGTGCCAGCAGCCCCGGGGGGGATCCTAAACGGGCTTTCTTT.

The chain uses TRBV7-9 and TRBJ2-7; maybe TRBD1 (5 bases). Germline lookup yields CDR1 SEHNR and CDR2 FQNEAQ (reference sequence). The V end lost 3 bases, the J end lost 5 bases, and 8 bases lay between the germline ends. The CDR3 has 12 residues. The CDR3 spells CASSLQGNEQYF. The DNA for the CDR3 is TGTGCCAGCAGCTTGCAGGGAAACGAGCAGTACTTC.

Here the CDR3 reads CASSPGQGLDWRETQYF. CDR3 sequence (DNA): TGTGCCAGCAGCCCGGGACAGGGCCTTGATTGGAGAGAGACCCAGTACTTC. The rearrangement uses TRBV7-6 and TRBJ2-5; 9 bases agree with TRBD1. The V and J ends lost 5 bases and 4 bases, in that order; junction bases with no gene match: 14. Germline V lookup: CDR1 SGHVS, CDR2 FNYEAQ. The CDR3 is made up of 17 amino acids. Filled out from reference TRBV7-6 and TRBJ2-5, the complete variable domain reads GAGVSQSPRYKVTKRGQDVALRCDPISGHVSLYWYRQALGQGPEFLTYFNYEAQQDKSGLPNDRFSAERPEGSISTLTIQRTEQRDSAMYRCASSPGQGLDWRETQYFGPGTRLLVL.

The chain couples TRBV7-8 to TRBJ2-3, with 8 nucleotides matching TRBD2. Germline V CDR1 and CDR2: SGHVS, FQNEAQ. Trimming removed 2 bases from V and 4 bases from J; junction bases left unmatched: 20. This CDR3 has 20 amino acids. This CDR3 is CASSLYISREGRFQPDTQYF. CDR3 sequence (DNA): TGTGCCAGCAGCTTATATATAAGCCGGGAGGGGCGCTTTCAGCCAGATACGCAGTATTTT.

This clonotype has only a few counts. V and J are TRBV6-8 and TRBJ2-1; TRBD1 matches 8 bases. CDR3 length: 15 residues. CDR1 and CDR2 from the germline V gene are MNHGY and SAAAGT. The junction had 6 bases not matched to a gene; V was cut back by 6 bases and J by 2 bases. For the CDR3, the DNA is TGTGCCAGCAGGACCGACAGGGGCCCCTACAATGAGCAGTTCTTC. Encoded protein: CASRTDRGPYNEQFF.

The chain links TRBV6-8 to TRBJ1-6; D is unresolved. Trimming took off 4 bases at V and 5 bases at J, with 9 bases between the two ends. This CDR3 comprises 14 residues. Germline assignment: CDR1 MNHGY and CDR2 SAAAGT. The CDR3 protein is CASSSGPNNSPLHF. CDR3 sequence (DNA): TGTGCCAGCAGTTCCGGACCGAATAATTCACCCCTCCACTTT.

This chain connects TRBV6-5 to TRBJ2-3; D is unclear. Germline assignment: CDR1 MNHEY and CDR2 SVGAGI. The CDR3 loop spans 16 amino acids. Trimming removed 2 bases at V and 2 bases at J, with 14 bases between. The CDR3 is CASSYGGSWVTDTQYF. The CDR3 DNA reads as TGTGCCAGCAGTTACGGCGGTAGCTGGGTCACAGATACGCAGTATTTT.

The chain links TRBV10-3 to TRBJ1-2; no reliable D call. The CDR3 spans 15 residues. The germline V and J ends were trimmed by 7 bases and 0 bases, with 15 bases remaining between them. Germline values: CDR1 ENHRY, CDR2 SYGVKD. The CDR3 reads CAINVGSKANYGYTF. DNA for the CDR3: TGTGCCATCAATGTCGGCAGCAAAGCTAACTATGGCTACACCTTC.

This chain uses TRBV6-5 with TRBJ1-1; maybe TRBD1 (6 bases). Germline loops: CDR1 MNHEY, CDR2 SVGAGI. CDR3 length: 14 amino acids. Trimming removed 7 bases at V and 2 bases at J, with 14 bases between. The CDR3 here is CASTKGGGNTEAFF. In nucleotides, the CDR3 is TGTGCCAGCACTAAAGGGGGGGGTAACACTGAAGCTTTCTTT.

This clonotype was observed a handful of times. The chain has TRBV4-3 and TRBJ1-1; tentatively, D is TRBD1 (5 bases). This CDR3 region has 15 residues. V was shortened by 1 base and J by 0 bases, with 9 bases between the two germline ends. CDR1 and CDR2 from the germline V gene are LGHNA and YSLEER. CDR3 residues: CASSQVGDLNTEAFF. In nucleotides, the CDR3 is TGCGCCAGCAGCCAAGTCGGGGACTTGAACACTGAAGCTTTCTTT.

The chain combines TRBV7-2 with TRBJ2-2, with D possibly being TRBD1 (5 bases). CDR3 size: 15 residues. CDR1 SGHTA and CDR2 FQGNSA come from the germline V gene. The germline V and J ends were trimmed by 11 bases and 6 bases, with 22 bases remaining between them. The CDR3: CASPAFRTRAGELFF. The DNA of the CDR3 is TGTGCCTCCCCAGCGTTCAGGACACGGGCCGGGGAGCTGTTTTTT.